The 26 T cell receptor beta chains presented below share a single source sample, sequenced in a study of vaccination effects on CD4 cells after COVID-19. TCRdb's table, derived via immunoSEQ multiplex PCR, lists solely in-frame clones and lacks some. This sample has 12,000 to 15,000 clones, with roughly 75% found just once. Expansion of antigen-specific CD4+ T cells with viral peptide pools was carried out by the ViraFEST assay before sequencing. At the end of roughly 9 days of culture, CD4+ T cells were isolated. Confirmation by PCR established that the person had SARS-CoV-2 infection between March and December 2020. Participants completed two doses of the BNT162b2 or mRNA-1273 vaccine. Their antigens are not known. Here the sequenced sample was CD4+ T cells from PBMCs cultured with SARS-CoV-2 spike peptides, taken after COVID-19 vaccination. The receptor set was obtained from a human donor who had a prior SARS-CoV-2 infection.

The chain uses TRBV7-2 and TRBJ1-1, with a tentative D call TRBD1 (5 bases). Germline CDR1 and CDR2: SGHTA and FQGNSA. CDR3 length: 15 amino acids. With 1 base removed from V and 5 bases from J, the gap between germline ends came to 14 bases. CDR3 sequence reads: CASSLVSARATEAFF. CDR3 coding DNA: TGTGCCAGCAGCTTAGTGTCGGCCAGGGCAACTGAAGCTTTCTTT. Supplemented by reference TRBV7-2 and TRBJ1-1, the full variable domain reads GAGVSQSPSNKVTEKGKDVELRCDPISGHTALYWYRQSLGQGLEFLIYFQGNSAPDKSGLPSDRFSAERTGGSVSTLTIQRTQQEDSAVYLCASSLVSARATEAFFGQGTRLTVV.

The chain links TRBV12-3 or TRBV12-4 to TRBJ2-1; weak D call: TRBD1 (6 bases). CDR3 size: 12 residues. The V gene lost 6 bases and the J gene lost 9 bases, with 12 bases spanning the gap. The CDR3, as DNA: TGTGCCAGCAGCAACAGGGTTATTGAGCAGTTCTTC. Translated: CASSNRVIEQFF.

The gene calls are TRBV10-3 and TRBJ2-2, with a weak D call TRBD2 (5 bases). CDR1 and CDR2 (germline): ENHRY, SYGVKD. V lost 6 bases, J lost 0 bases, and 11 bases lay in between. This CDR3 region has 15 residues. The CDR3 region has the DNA TGTGCCATCAGGATTAGCGCTACGAACACCGGGGAGCTGTTTTTT. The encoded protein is CAIRISATNTGELFF.

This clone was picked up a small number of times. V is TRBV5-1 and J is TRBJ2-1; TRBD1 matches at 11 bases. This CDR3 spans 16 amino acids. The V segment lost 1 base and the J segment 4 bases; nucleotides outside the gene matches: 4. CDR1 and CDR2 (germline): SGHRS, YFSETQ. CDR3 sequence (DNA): TGCGCCAGCAGCTTGTTAGGGACAGGGGGTTACAATGAGCAGTTCTTC. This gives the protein CASSLLGTGGYNEQFF.

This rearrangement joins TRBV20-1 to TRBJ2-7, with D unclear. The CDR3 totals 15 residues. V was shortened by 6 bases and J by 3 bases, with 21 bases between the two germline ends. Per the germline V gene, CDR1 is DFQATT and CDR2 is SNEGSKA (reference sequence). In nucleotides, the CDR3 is TGCAGTGCCAGTGGGTCGGGCAGTCCTAACTACGAGCAGTACTTC. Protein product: CSASGSGSPNYEQYF.

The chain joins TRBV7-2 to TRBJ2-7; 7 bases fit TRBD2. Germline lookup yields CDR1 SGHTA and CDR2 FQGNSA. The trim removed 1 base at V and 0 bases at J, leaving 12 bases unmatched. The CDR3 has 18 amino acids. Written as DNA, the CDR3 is TGTGCCAGCAGCTTAGTTGCGGCGGCGGGAGACCTCTCCTACGAGCAGTACTTC. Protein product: CASSLVAAAGDLSYEQYF.

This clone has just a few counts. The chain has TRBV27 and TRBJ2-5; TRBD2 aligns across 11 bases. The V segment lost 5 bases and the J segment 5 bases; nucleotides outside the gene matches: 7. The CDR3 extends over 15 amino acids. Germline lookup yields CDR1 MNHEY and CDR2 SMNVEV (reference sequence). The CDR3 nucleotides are TGTGCCAGCAGTACACCTAGCGGGGGGCGGGAGACCCAGTACTTC. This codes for CASSTPSGGRETQYF.

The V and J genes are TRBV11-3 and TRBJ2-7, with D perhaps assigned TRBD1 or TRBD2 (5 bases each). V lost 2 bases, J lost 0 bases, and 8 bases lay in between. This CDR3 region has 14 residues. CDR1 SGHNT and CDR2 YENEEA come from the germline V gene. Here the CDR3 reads CASSLWGSSYEQYF. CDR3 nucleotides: TGTGCCAGCAGCTTATGGGGGAGCTCCTACGAGCAGTACTTC.

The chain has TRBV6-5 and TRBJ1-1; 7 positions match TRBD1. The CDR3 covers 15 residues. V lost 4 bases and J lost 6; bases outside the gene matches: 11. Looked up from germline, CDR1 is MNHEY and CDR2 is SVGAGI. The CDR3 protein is CASSSPQTGFAEAFF. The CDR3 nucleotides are TGTGCCAGCAGTTCCCCCCAGACAGGGTTCGCTGAAGCTTTCTTT.

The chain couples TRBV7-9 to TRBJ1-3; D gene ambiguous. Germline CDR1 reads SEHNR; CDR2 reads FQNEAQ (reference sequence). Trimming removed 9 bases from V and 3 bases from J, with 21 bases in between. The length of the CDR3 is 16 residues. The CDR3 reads CASAPLAGAGGNTIYF. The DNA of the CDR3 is TGTGCCAGTGCTCCGCTAGCGGGAGCGGGTGGAAACACCATATATTTT.

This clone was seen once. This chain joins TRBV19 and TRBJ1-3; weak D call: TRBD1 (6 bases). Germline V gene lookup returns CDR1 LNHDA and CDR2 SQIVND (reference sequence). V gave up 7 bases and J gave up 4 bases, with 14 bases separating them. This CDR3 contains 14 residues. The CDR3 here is CASTRGGSGNTIYF. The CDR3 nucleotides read TGTGCCAGTACCCGAGGGGGTAGCGGAAACACCATATATTTT.

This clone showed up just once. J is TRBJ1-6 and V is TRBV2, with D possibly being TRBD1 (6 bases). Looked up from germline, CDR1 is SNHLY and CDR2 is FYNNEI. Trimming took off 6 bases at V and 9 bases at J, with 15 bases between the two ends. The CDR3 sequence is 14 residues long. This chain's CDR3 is CASRETGLGSPLHF. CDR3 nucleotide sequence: TGTGCCAGCAGGGAAACAGGGTTAGGTTCACCCCTCCACTTT.

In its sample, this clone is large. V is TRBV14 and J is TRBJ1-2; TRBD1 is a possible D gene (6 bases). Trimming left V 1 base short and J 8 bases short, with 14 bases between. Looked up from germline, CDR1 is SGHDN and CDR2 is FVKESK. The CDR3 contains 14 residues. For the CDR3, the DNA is TGTGCCAGCAGCCAAGCAACAGGGAGCTTGGGCTACACCTTC. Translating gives CASSQATGSLGYTF.

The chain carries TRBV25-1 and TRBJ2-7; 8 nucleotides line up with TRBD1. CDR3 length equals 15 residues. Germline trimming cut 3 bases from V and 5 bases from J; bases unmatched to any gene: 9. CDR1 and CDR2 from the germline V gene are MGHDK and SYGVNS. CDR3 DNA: TGTGCCAGCAGTGAGCCAGACAGGGGCGGTAACGAGCAGTACTTC. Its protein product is CASSEPDRGGNEQYF.

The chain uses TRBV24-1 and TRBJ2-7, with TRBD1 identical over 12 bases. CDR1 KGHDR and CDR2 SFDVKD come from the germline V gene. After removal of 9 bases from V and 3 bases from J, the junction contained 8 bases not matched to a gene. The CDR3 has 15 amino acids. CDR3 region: CATAARDRGLYEQYF. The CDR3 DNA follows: TGTGCCACCGCAGCCCGGGACAGGGGGCTCTACGAGCAGTACTTC.

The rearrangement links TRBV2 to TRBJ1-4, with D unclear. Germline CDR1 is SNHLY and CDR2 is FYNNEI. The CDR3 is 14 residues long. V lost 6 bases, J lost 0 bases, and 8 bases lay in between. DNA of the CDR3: TGTGCCAGCAGCTCACAGTCAACTAATGAAAAACTGTTTTTT. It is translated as CASSSQSTNEKLFF.

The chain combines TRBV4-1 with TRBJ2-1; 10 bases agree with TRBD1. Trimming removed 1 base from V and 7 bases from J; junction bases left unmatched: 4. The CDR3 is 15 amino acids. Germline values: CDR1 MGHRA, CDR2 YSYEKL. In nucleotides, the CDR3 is TGCGCCAGCAGCCAAGGACAGGGGGCGTGGAATGAGCAGTTCTTC. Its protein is CASSQGQGAWNEQFF.

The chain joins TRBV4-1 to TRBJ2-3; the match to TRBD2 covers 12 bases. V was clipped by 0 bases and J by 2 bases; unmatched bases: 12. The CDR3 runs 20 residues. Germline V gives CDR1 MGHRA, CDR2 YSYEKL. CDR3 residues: CASSQDPLAGGPTPTDTQYF. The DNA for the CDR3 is TGCGCCAGCAGCCAAGACCCACTAGCGGGGGGACCAACCCCCACAGATACGCAGTATTTT.

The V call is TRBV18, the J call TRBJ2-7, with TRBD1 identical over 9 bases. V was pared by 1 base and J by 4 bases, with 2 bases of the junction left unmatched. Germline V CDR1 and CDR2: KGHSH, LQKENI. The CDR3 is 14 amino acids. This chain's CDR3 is CASSPRQGGYEQYF. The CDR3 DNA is TGTGCCAGCTCACCACGACAGGGGGGGTACGAGCAGTACTTC. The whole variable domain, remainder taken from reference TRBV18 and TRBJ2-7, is NAGVMQNPRHLVRRRGQEARLRCSPMKGHSHVYWYRQLPEEGLKFMVYLQKENIIDESGMPKERFSAEFPKEGPSILRIQQVVRGDSAAYFCASSPRQGGYEQYFGPGTRLTVT.

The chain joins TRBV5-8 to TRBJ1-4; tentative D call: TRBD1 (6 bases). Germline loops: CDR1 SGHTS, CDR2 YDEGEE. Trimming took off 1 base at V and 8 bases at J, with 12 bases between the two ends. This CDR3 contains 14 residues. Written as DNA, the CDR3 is TGTGCCAGCAGCTTGTTCAGGGGATCCGAAAAACTGTTTTTT. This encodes CASSLFRGSEKLFF.

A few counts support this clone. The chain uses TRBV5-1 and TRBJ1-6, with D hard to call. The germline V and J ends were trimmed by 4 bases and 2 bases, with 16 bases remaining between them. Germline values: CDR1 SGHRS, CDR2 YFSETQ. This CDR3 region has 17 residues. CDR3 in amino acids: CASSRAPSGAYNSPLHF. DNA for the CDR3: TGCGCCAGCAGCAGGGCCCCGTCAGGAGCCTATAATTCACCCCTCCACTTT.

The CDR3 DNA is TGTGCCAGCAGCCAGGAGCTAGGGCTTTCTGGAAACACCATATATTTT. Protein: CASSQELGLSGNTIYF. The V and J genes are TRBV7-9 and TRBJ1-3; no firm D call. Germline assignment: CDR1 SEHNR and CDR2 FQNEAQ (reference sequence). The CDR3 loop spans 16 amino acids. The V end lost 5 bases, the J end lost 1 base, and 15 bases lay between the germline ends.

CDR3 loop: CASSLTSGIYNEQFF. CDR3 nucleotides: TGTGCCAGCAGTCTGACTAGCGGGATTTACAATGAGCAGTTCTTC. The chain couples TRBV6-5 to TRBJ2-1; 11 nucleotides align to TRBD2. Trimming took 5 bases from V and 4 from J; bases not matched to a gene: 4. Germline loops: CDR1 MNHEY, CDR2 SVGAGI. This CDR3 has 15 residues.

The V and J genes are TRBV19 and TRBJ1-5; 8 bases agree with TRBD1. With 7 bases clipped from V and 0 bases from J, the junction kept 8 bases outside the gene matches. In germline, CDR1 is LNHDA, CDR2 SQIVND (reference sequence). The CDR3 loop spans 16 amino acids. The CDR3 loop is CASNDRGWSSNQPQHF. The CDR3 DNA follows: TGTGCCAGTAACGACAGGGGTTGGAGTAGCAATCAGCCCCAGCATTTT.

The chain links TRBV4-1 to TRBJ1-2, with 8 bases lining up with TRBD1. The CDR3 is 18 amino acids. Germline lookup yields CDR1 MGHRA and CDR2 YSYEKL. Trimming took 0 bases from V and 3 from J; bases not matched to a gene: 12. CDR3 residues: CASSQDSETGVLDYGYTF. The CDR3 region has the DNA TGCGCCAGCAGCCAAGACTCGGAGACAGGGGTCTTGGACTATGGCTACACCTTC.

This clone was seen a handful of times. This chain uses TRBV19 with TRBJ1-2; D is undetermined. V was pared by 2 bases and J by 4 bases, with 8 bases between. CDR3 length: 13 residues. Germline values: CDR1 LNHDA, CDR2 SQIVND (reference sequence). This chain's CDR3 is CASSINLSYGYTF. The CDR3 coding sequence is TGTGCCAGTAGTATAAACCTTAGCTATGGCTACACCTTC.